These 10 T cell receptor beta chains came from one sample sequenced in a study of identical twins. TCRdb fed the 5' RACE reads into MiXCR, producing one record per CDR3 protein. The sample lists roughly 720,000 distinct CDR3 sequences; around a sixth were seen once. This sample also belongs to another study, concerning T cells expressing NK-cell markers.

The sample taken for sequencing was PBMCs. These receptors came from a woman aged 18-29 years in good health.

The chain carries TRBV7-9 and TRBJ2-1, with TRBD2 matching over 9 bases. From germline, CDR1 is SEHNR and CDR2 FQNEAQ (reference sequence). CDR3 length equals 16 residues. V was clipped by 4 bases and J by 7 bases; unmatched bases: 11. The CDR3 region is CASSYRTGTSMNEQFF. The CDR3 DNA reads TGTGCCAGCAGCTATAGAACCGGGACTAGCATGAATGAGCAGTTCTTC.

This clonotype came up a few times. This sequence joins TRBV11-3 and TRBJ2-7; D gene ambiguous. Trimming removed 0 bases at V and 4 bases at J, with 7 bases between. Germline lookup yields CDR1 SGHNT and CDR2 YENEEA. The CDR3 totals 13 residues. This chain's CDR3 is CASSLDFRYEQYF. CDR3 sequence (DNA): TGTGCCAGCAGCTTAGATTTTCGGTACGAGCAGTACTTC.

The chain carries TRBV15 and TRBJ1-4; 8 positions agree with TRBD1. The V and J ends lost 0 bases and 8 bases, in that order; junction bases with no gene match: 5. This CDR3 has 15 amino acids. Germline CDR1 LNHNV, CDR2 YYDKDF (reference sequence). CDR3 in amino acids: CATSRDKTGEEKLFF. The CDR3, as DNA: TGTGCCACCAGCAGAGATAAGACAGGGGAGGAAAAACTGTTTTTT.

Only a few counts were recorded for this clonotype. The gene calls are TRBV9 and TRBJ2-3, with D maybe TRBD1 (5 bases). Germline CDR1 and CDR2: SGDLS and YYNGEE. Between the trimmed V and J ends, which lost 0 bases and 2 bases, there was a span of 13 bases. The CDR3 loop spans 16 amino acids. The CDR3 sequence: CASSVGIGVTTDTQYF. CDR3 bases: TGTGCCAGCAGCGTAGGTATAGGGGTCACCACAGATACGCAGTATTTT. The variable domain in full, completed from reference TRBV9 and TRBJ2-3, reads DSGVTQTPKHLITATGQRVTLRCSPRSGDLSVYWYQQSLDQGLQFLIQYYNGEERAKGNILERFSAQQFPDLHSELNLSSLELGDSALYFCASSVGIGVTTDTQYFGPGTRLTVL.

This clonotype was seen a handful of times. The V and J genes are TRBV9 and TRBJ2-7; tentatively, D is TRBD1 (5 bases). The CDR3 runs 15 residues. Trimming removed 1 base from V and 3 bases from J, with 14 bases in between. Germline CDR1 reads SGDLS; CDR2 reads YYNGEE. The CDR3 DNA sequence: TGTGCCAGCAGCGTAACCCCGACAGCGATCTACGAGCAGTACTTC. This encodes CASSVTPTAIYEQYF.

This clonotype was observed many times. CDR3 DNA: TGCAGCGTTGAAAATCGAGGATACGAGCAGTACTTC. Translation gives CSVENRGYEQYF. This chain joins TRBV29-1 and TRBJ2-7; D is unresolved. CDR3 length equals 12 residues. The germline V and J ends were trimmed by 2 bases and 4 bases, with 9 bases remaining between them. Germline V gene lookup returns CDR1 SQVTM and CDR2 ANQGSEA.

The genes are TRBV6-2 or TRBV6-3 and TRBJ2-4; 7 bases map to TRBD1. Per germline, CDR1 MNHEY and CDR2 SVGEGT. This CDR3 region has 18 residues. Trimming took 6 bases from V and 1 from J; bases not matched to a gene: 15. CDR3 loop: CASSRRTGSVKAKNIQYF. In DNA form, the CDR3 reads TGTGCCAGCAGCCGAAGGACAGGTTCAGTTAAGGCCAAAAACATTCAGTACTTC.

The gene calls are TRBV6-4 and TRBJ2-1; the match to TRBD1 covers 8 bases. This CDR3 spans 15 amino acids. V shed 2 bases and J 2 bases; nucleotides not matched to a gene: 2. From germline, CDR1 is MRHNA and CDR2 SNTAGT. DNA of the CDR3: TGTGCCAGCAGTGACAGGACAGGGACCTACAATGAGCAGTTCTTC. Translated: CASSDRTGTYNEQFF.

The chain uses TRBV20-1 and TRBJ2-7; D gene unclear. V lost 1 base, J lost 2 bases, and 9 bases lay in between. This CDR3 spans 13 amino acids. Germline values: CDR1 DFQATT, CDR2 SNEGSKA (reference sequence). The CDR3 DNA is TGCAGTGCTAGAGGTAGTCCCACCTACGAGCAGTACTTC. Protein product: CSARGSPTYEQYF.

The table lists this clonotype with a few counts. The genes are TRBV29-1 and TRBJ2-2, with TRBD2 as a possible D gene (6 bases). Germline values: CDR1 SQVTM, CDR2 ANQGSEA. The CDR3 sequence is 14 residues long. V lost 4 bases to trimming and J lost 6 bases, with 15 bases between them. This chain's CDR3 is CSVGGTAGSGELFF. The CDR3 coding sequence is TGCAGCGTTGGTGGCACCGCGGGGTCCGGGGAGCTGTTTTTT.